The clone carrying this T cell receptor (beta chain) was seen once. These data come from a study of OX40 agonist ivuxolimab in advanced cancers. TCRdb's copy holds only in-frame clones and misses some; the assay was immunoSEQ multiplex PCR. The data show 55,000 to 65,000 clones, with 77% seen just once and roughly 6.3% held by the top ten. Trimming took 5 bases from V and 8 from J; bases not matched to a gene: 9. Germline V gives CDR1 SGHTA, CDR2 FQGNSA. The CDR3 totals 15 residues. This clonotype was sampled from an adult with an advanced solid tumor such as melanoma, head and neck, liver or kidney cancer. Here the sequenced sample was CD4+ or CD8+ T cells sorted from blood, taken in a trial of the OX40 agonist ivuxolimab. J is TRBJ1-4 and V is TRBV7-2; 9 nucleotides line up with TRBD1. DNA for the CDR3: TGTGCCAGCAGCGGACACAGGGGGCTGGAAGAAAAACTGTTTTTT. Encoded protein: CASSGHRGLEEKLFF.